Following are 19 T cell receptor beta chains from one sample sequenced in a study of T cell repertoires in cytomegalovirus infection. These receptors lack a known antigen. TCRdb independently ran MiXCR on the reads; one entry per CDR3 protein. Here the sample spans about a million distinct CDR3 sequences, 31% being singletons. This material consisted of cultured CD8+ T cells from PBMCs, taken from culture after CMV antigen stimulation. These receptors were taken from a human donor in good health (CMV status not recorded). Some clones in this sample may be carry-over from other donors' samples.

This clonotype has more than one count but fewer than ten. The genes are TRBV9 and TRBJ2-3, with 11 bases that match TRBD2. With 3 bases clipped from V and 2 bases from J, the junction kept 5 bases outside the gene matches. The CDR3 runs 16 residues. Germline CDR1 is SGDLS and CDR2 is YYNGEE. The CDR3 here is CASSDGTSGYTDTQYF. In DNA, the CDR3 is TGTGCCAGCAGCGACGGGACTAGCGGTTACACAGATACGCAGTATTTT.

The genes are TRBV12-5 and TRBJ2-5, with D uncertain. The CDR3 extends over 13 amino acids. The V end was cut by 3 bases, the J end by 0 bases, with 5 bases between. CDR1 is LGHNT, CDR2 FRNRAP, per germline. The CDR3: CASGFGDQETQYF. DNA of the CDR3: TGTGCTAGTGGTTTTGGGGACCAAGAGACCCAGTACTTC.

This clonotype came up a few times. DNA of the CDR3: TGTGCCAGCAGGGGGGGGTGGGGTCCCTACAATGAGCAGTTCTTC. Residues: CASRGGWGPYNEQFF. V and J are TRBV12-3 or TRBV12-4 and TRBJ2-1; 7 bases match TRBD2. V gave up 6 bases and J gave up 2 bases; unmatched junction bases: 7. The CDR3 contains 15 residues.

This clonotype showed up just a few times. V gene TRBV6-6 combines with J gene TRBJ1-5; D not certain. Trimming removed 6 bases from V and 10 bases from J, with 16 bases in between. Germline assignment: CDR1 MNHNY and CDR2 SVGAGI (reference sequence). The CDR3 runs 13 residues. In nucleotides, the CDR3 is TGTGCCAGCAGCCCAATGGGCAATGGACCCCAGCATTTT. It is translated as CASSPMGNGPQHF.

This clonotype occurred many times. The chain carries TRBV7-6 and TRBJ1-1; possibly TRBD1 for D (5 bases). In germline, CDR1 is SGHVS, CDR2 FNYEAQ. V lost 1 base and J lost 5, with 8 bases in between. The CDR3 totals 13 residues. The CDR3 loop reads CASSLGEGTEAFF. The CDR3, as DNA: TGTGCCAGCAGCTTAGGGGAGGGGACTGAAGCTTTCTTT.

The rearrangement uses TRBV7-9 and TRBJ2-3, with 7 bases identical to TRBD2. V trimming: 8 bases; J trimming: 0 bases; junction bases outside the gene matches: 11. The germline V gene has CDR1 SEHNR and CDR2 FQNEAQ (reference sequence). The CDR3 runs 16 residues. The CDR3 is CASLRLAPSSTDTQYF. The CDR3 DNA follows: TGTGCCAGCCTAAGACTAGCCCCATCTAGCACAGATACGCAGTATTTT.

This clonotype was picked up a small number of times. The chain is built from TRBV10-3 and TRBJ2-1; TRBD2 is a possible D gene (6 bases). Germline V CDR1 and CDR2: ENHRY, SYGVKD. The CDR3 consists of 15 residues. V was clipped by 2 bases and J by 7 bases, with 15 bases between them. The CDR3 nucleotides are TGTGCCATCAGTGAGAGGACTACCGAAAAGAATGAGCAGTTCTTC. Translated: CAISERTTEKNEQFF.

This chain joins TRBV6-5 and TRBJ1-6; D remains ambiguous. CDR3 length: 13 amino acids. Trimming took off 4 bases at V and 16 bases at J, with 17 bases between the two ends. CDR1 and CDR2 from the germline V gene are MNHEY and SVGAGI. The CDR3 loop reads CASSFAARTVLHF. CDR3 coding DNA: TGTGCCAGCAGTTTCGCCGCAAGGACCGTACTCCACTTT.

V and J are TRBV5-5 and TRBJ2-3, with no clear D. Germline values: CDR1 SGHKS, CDR2 YYEKEE (reference sequence). The CDR3 length is 14 residues. The germline V and J ends were trimmed by 2 bases and 0 bases, with 7 bases remaining between them. The CDR3 sequence is CASSLQWSTDTQYF. The CDR3 nucleotides are TGTGCCAGCAGCTTACAATGGAGCACAGATACGCAGTATTTT.

The chain employs TRBV7-6 and TRBJ1-5, with D hard to call. The CDR3 contains 16 residues. Looked up from germline, CDR1 is SGHVS and CDR2 is FNYEAQ. Trimming took 5 bases from V and 4 from J, leaving 18 bases between them. The CDR3 DNA is TGTGCCAGCAGCCCGCCCGGCGGGGTTCGTAATCAGCCCCAGCATTTT. This encodes CASSPPGGVRNQPQHF.

Remarks on this clonotype: This may be a read error: a much more frequent sequence differs by one nucleotide. V and J are TRBV9 and TRBJ1-1, with TRBD1 matching 11 bases. The V segment lost 3 bases and the J segment 1 base; nucleotides outside the gene matches: 2. The length of the CDR3 is 15 residues. Germline assignment: CDR1 SGDLS and CDR2 YYNGEE. Written as DNA, the CDR3 is TGTGCCAGCAGCGCGGGACAGGGGGAGAACACTGAAGCTTTCTTT. This codes for CASSAGQGENTEAFF.

The rearrangement uses TRBV27 and TRBJ2-3, with D hard to call. From germline, CDR1 is MNHEY and CDR2 SMNVEV (reference sequence). Trimming removed 8 bases from V and 6 bases from J, with 12 bases in between. CDR3 size: 12 residues. The CDR3 sequence: CASSSDPDTQYF. In DNA, the CDR3 is TGTGCCAGCTCCTCGGACCCCGATACGCAGTATTTT.

This clonotype was detected a few times. The CDR3, as DNA: TGCAGTGCTAGATTCATTAGCGGGGGGGCGCCAGATACGCAGTATTTT. Translation gives CSARFISGGAPDTQYF. The chain employs TRBV20-1 and TRBJ2-3; TRBD2 matches at 11 bases. V was pared by 2 bases and J by 4 bases, with 8 bases of the junction left unmatched. The CDR3 extends over 16 amino acids. The V gene's germline CDR1 is DFQATT and CDR2 SNEGSKA (reference sequence).

The rearrangement joins TRBV9 to TRBJ2-1; possible D gene TRBD2, 6 bases. Between the trimmed V and J ends, which lost 0 bases and 4 bases, there was a span of 14 bases. CDR3 length: 16 amino acids. Germline V gene data show CDR1 as SGDLS and CDR2 as YYNGEE. The DNA of the CDR3 is TGTGCCAGCAGCGTAGAAGGAAGCGGGCCATACAATGAGCAGTTCTTC. This sequence encodes CASSVEGSGPYNEQFF.

The chain links TRBV7-9 to TRBJ2-7; TRBD1 matches at 9 bases. With 11 bases clipped from V and 5 bases from J, the junction kept 10 bases outside the gene matches. The germline gives CDR1 SEHNR, CDR2 FQNEAQ (reference sequence). This CDR3 is built from 13 residues. The CDR3 here is CAGSGDRDHEQYF. CDR3 sequence (DNA): TGTGCCGGGTCAGGGGACAGGGATCACGAGCAGTACTTC.

The V gene is TRBV7-1, the J gene TRBJ1-5; no definite D call. TRBV7-1 is recorded as an ORF, its role being uncertain. CDR3 length equals 13 residues. V was pared by 8 bases and J by 8 bases, with 16 bases between. The CDR3: CASSWERGEPQHF. CDR3 sequence (DNA): TGTGCCAGCTCTTGGGAGAGAGGAGAGCCCCAGCATTTT.

The chain joins TRBV10-2 to TRBJ2-1; D may be TRBD1 (5 bases). Germline CDR1 is WSHSY and CDR2 is SAAADI. V was trimmed by 0 bases and J by 8 bases, leaving 14 bases between them. The CDR3 runs 15 residues. CDR3 loop: CASSESFREFHEQFF. The CDR3, as DNA: TGCGCCAGCAGTGAGTCGTTCAGGGAATTCCATGAGCAGTTCTTC.

The J gene is TRBJ1-2, the V gene TRBV20-1, with a possible D match to TRBD1 (5 bases). The V gene lost 0 bases and the J gene lost 9 bases, with 26 bases spanning the gap. This CDR3 is 17 amino acids long. The germline V gene has CDR1 DFQATT and CDR2 SNEGSKA (reference sequence). CDR3 residues: CSARDSKYDSSRWSYTF. The CDR3 coding sequence is TGCAGTGCTAGAGATTCCAAATACGACAGTTCCCGCTGGAGCTACACCTTC.

This clonotype appeared a few times. The chain recombines TRBV11-2 with TRBJ2-2; possible D gene TRBD2, 5 bases. Germline V gene sequence: CDR1 SGHAT, CDR2 FQNNGV. The CDR3 totals 15 residues. V was pared by 3 bases and J by 5 bases, with 13 bases between. This CDR3 is CASSLRAGWTGELFF. In nucleotides, the CDR3 is TGTGCCAGCAGCTTGCGGGCAGGTTGGACCGGGGAGCTGTTTTTT.